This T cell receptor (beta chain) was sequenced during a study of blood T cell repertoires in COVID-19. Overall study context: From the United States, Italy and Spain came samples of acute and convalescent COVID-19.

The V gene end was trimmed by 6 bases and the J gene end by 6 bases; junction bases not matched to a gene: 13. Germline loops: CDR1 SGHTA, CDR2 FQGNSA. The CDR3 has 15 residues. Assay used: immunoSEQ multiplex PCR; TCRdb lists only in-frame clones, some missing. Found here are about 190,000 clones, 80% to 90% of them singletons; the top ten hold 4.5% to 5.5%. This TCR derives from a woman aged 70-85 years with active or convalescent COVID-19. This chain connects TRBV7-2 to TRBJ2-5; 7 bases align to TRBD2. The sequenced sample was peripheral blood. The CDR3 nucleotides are TGTGCCAGCAGACAGTCCTCGCGGGAGAGGCAGACCCAGTACTTC. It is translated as CASRQSSRERQTQYF.